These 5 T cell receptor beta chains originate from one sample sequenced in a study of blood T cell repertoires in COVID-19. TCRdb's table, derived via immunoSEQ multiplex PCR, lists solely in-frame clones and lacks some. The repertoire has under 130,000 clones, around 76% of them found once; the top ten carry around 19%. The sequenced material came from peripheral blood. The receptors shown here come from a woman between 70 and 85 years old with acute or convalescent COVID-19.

The DNA for the CDR3 is TGTGCCAGCAGCCCCGGCCCTTTTTCGGGAATAAGCGGGGAGCTGTTTTTT. Protein sequence: CASSPGPFSGISGELFF. This chain links TRBV28 with TRBJ2-2, with a weak D call TRBD2 (5 bases). Germline loops: CDR1 MDHEN, CDR2 SYDVKM. V was trimmed by 6 bases and J by 7 bases, leaving 24 bases between them. The CDR3 length is 17 residues.

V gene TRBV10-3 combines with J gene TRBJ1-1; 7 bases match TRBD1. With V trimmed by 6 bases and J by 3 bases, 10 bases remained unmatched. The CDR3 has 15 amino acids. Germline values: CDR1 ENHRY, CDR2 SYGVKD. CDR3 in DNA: TGTGCCATCAGACAGATTACAGGGGCGGACACTGAAGCTTTCTTT. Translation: CAIRQITGADTEAFF.

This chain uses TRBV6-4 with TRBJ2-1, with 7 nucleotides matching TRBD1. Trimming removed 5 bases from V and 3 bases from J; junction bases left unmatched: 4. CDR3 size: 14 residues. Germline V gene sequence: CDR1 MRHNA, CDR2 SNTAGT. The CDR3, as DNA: TGTGCCAGCAGTCCCGGGACAGTCTACAATGAGCAGTTCTTC. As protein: CASSPGTVYNEQFF.

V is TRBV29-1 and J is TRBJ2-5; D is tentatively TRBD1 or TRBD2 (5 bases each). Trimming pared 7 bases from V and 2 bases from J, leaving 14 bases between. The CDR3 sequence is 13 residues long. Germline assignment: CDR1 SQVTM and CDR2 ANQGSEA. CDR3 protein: CSGGMVTQETQYF. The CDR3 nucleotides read TGCAGCGGGGGGATGGTGACTCAAGAGACCCAGTACTTC. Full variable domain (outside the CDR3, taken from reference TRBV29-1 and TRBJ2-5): SAVISQKPSRDICQRGTSLTIQCQVDSQVTMMFWYRQQPGQSLTLIATANQGSEATYESGFVIDKFPISRPNLTFSTLTVSNMSPEDSSIYLCSGGMVTQETQYFGPGTRLLVL.

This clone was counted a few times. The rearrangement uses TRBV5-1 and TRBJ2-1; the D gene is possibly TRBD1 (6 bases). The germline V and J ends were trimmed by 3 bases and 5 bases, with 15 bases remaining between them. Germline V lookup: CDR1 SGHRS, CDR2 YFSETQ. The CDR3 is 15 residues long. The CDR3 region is CASSSQGLLHNEQFF. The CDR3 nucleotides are TGCGCCAGCAGCTCACAGGGATTACTACACAATGAGCAGTTCTTC. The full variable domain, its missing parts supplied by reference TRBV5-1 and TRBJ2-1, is KAGVTQTPRYLIKTRGQQVTLSCSPISGHRSVSWYQQTPGQGLQFLFEYFSETQRNKGNFPGRFSGRQFSNSRSEMNVSTLELGDSALYLCASSSQGLLHNEQFFGPGTRLTVL.